Presented here are 30 T cell receptor beta chains from one specimen sequenced in a study of shared clonotypes between healthy human individuals (dated by TCRdb to the early 2020s). Receptor amplification or capture employed the immunoSEQ multiplex PCR assay. TCRdb took over this immuneACCESS table, retaining in-frame rearrangements with V and J assigned. Such tables are incomplete; in checked studies, under half of the missing clones stem from an unresolved V gene, and the remainder is unexplained. The sample profile shows around 600,000 clones; 97% of them were found once. Of the sample, approximately 0.057% falls within the top ten clones. Material for sequencing was naive CD4+ T cells sorted from blood. According to the study, the label for this sample's cell subset or site signals: CD45RA+ positively selected. All receptors come from a young woman in good health.

This rearrangement joins TRBV7-9 to TRBJ1-1, with D possibly being TRBD1 (5 bases). The CDR3 sequence is 14 residues long. Trimming took off 5 bases at V and 6 bases at J, with 16 bases between the two ends. Germline V gives CDR1 SEHNR, CDR2 FQNEAQ (reference sequence). CDR3 bases: TGTGCCAGCAGCCCCGGGGGGAGGAGGGCTGAAGCTTTCTTT. Encoded protein: CASSPGGRRAEAFF.

In the case of this clone: Other DNA sequences within the sample encode an identical CDR3. The chain is built from TRBV15 and TRBJ2-7, with D uncertain. Trimming took off 0 bases at V and 1 base at J, with 4 bases between the two ends. Germline assignment: CDR1 LNHNV and CDR2 YYDKDF (reference sequence). This CDR3 comprises 13 residues. The CDR3 nucleotides are TGTGCCACCAGCAGAGATCGGTCCTACGAGCAGTACTTC. Translating it yields CATSRDRSYEQYF.

The chain employs TRBV7-9 and TRBJ1-4, with 8 bases fitting TRBD1. CDR3 length: 14 amino acids. The germline gives CDR1 SEHNR, CDR2 FQNEAQ (reference sequence). The J segment lost 7 bases and the V segment lost 5 bases, leaving 6 bases of the junction unmatched. CDR3 nucleotide sequence: TGTGCCAGCAGCCTCCCGGACAGGGCTGAAAAACTGTTTTTT. Protein: CASSLPDRAEKLFF.

V is TRBV5-1 and J is TRBJ1-1; D gene ambiguous. The CDR3 spans 15 residues. Germline V CDR1 and CDR2: SGHRS, YFSETQ. Trimming pared 3 bases from V and 5 bases from J, leaving 17 bases between. CDR3 bases: TGCGCCAGCAGCTCGCTCATCAGGCGCCGGACTGAAGCTTTCTTT. Protein sequence: CASSSLIRRRTEAFF.

V is TRBV4-1 and J is TRBJ1-5, with no clear D. Germline-derived CDR1 and CDR2 are MGHRA and YSYEKL. Trimming removed 0 bases from V and 1 base from J, with 19 bases in between. The CDR3 is 19 amino acids. The CDR3: CASSQDPPGEGGSNQPQHF. DNA of the CDR3: TGCGCCAGCAGCCAAGATCCCCCCGGGGAGGGAGGGAGCAATCAGCCCCAGCATTTT.

This sequence joins TRBV15 and TRBJ2-2, with 8 bases aligning to TRBD2. The CDR3 consists of 17 residues. V lost 3 bases to trimming and J lost 3 bases; unmatched junction nucleotides: 9. Germline-derived CDR1 and CDR2 are LNHNV and YYDKDF (reference sequence). This CDR3 reads CATSSYGRAWDTGELFF. DNA for the CDR3: TGTGCCACCAGCAGCTACGGGAGGGCCTGGGACACCGGGGAGCTGTTTTTT.

This chain joins TRBV30 and TRBJ2-7; D assignment may be TRBD1 or TRBD2 (6 bases each). In germline, CDR1 is GTSNPN, CDR2 SVGIG (reference sequence). Deletions cut 0 bases from V and 4 bases from J, with 10 bases between. The CDR3 is made up of 13 amino acids. CDR3 DNA sequence: TGTGCCTGGAGTGTAGGGGGGTTGTACGAGCAGTACTTC. Translated: CAWSVGGLYEQYF.

The chain joins TRBV2 to TRBJ1-1, with 7 positions matching TRBD1. This CDR3 has 13 residues. The J segment lost 3 bases and the V segment lost 4 bases, leaving 2 bases of the junction unmatched. From germline, CDR1 is SNHLY and CDR2 FYNNEI. CDR3 residues: CASSGGTDTEAFF. The DNA for the CDR3 is TGTGCCAGCAGTGGGGGGACAGACACTGAAGCTTTCTTT. Together with reference TRBV2 and TRBJ1-1, the CDR3 gives the full variable domain: EPEVTQTPSHQVTQMGQEVILRCVPISNHLYFYWYRQILGQKVEFLVSFYNNEISEKSEIFDDQFSVERPDGSNFTLKIRSTKLEDSAMYFCASSGGTDTEAFFGQGTRLTVV.

The rearrangement links TRBV9 to TRBJ1-4; 7 bases map to TRBD1. Trimming at V came to 3 bases and at J to 2 bases, leaving 4 bases not matched to a gene. The CDR3 has 15 residues. Germline V gene data show CDR1 as SGDLS and CDR2 as YYNGEE. CDR3 sequence: CASSGQGGTNEKLFF. DNA for the CDR3: TGTGCCAGCAGCGGACAGGGTGGGACTAATGAAAAACTGTTTTTT.

The genes are TRBV4-1 and TRBJ2-5; 8 bases are shared with TRBD2. The closer fit of TRBJ2-7 to the DNA end suggests the J call may be wrong. Germline values: CDR1 MGHRA, CDR2 YSYEKL. CDR3 size: 17 residues. CDR3 coding DNA: TGCGCCAGCAGCCAAGGGACTAGCTCCACCCGCCACTACGAGCAGTACTTC. Its protein is CASSQGTSSTRHYEQYF.

V gene TRBV15 combines with J gene TRBJ1-5, with 7 bases identical to TRBD1. The CDR3 spans 15 residues. The germline V gene encodes CDR1 LNHNV and CDR2 YYDKDF (reference sequence). Losses at the gene ends were 3 bases for V and 6 bases for J; bases not matched to a gene: 8. The CDR3 nucleotides are TGTGCCACCAGCAGTAGACAGGGTGTGACTCAGCCCCAGCATTTT. This codes for CATSSRQGVTQPQHF.

The chain combines TRBV5-1 with TRBJ2-3, with D perhaps matching TRBD1 (6 bases). Germline CDR1 is SGHRS and CDR2 is YFSETQ. V lost 4 bases and J 0 bases, leaving 15 bases between the germline ends. This CDR3 contains 16 residues. The CDR3 is CASSVGGRYSTDTQYF. The CDR3 DNA is TGCGCCAGCAGCGTTGGGGGCAGGTATAGCACAGATACGCAGTATTTT.

The chain joins TRBV11-1 to TRBJ1-1, with unresolved D. Looked up from germline, CDR1 is SGHAT and CDR2 is FQDESV (reference sequence). This CDR3 is 13 amino acids long. The germline V and J ends were trimmed by 2 bases and 7 bases, with 11 bases remaining between them. The CDR3 spells CASSLSSTVEAFF. The CDR3 DNA reads as TGTGCCAGCAGCTTATCGTCCACAGTTGAAGCTTTCTTT.

This CDR3 is CASSEAFGDRGIQYF. The CDR3 DNA is TGTGCCAGCAGTGAAGCTTTTGGAGACAGGGGTATTCAGTACTTC. The chain recombines TRBV2 with TRBJ2-4; 8 nucleotides line up with TRBD1. The germline V gene encodes CDR1 SNHLY and CDR2 FYNNEI. J gave up 10 bases and V 0 bases, and 8 bases lay outside the gene matches. The CDR3 covers 15 residues.

This chain uses TRBV25-1 with TRBJ2-7, with 11 bases lining up with TRBD2. V shed 3 bases, J shed 0 bases, and the junction held 4 bases outside the gene matches. CDR1 and CDR2 (germline): MGHDK, SYGVNS. The CDR3 runs to 16 residues. The CDR3 region has the DNA TGTGCCAGCAGTGACAGACTAGCGGGGAGCTCCTACGAGCAGTACTTC. Translating gives CASSDRLAGSSYEQYF.

This clone was recorded once. V gene TRBV2 combines with J gene TRBJ2-1; 10 nucleotides match TRBD1. The CDR3 runs 15 residues. CDR1 and CDR2 (germline): SNHLY, FYNNEI. The V gene end was trimmed by 5 bases and the J gene end by 7 bases; junction bases not matched to a gene: 8. The CDR3 protein is CASSRDRGGGNEQFF. The CDR3 DNA reads as TGTGCCAGCAGTCGGGACAGGGGTGGAGGGAATGAGCAGTTCTTC.

This rearrangement joins TRBV6-1 to TRBJ2-7; TRBD2 is a possible D gene (6 bases). V gave up 3 bases and J gave up 9 bases, with 18 bases separating them. Germline loops: CDR1 MNHNS, CDR2 SASEGT. This CDR3 region has 14 residues. The CDR3 sequence: CASSEGGVGVGQYF. The CDR3 region has the DNA TGTGCCAGCAGTGAGGGGGGAGTGGGTGTCGGGCAGTACTTC.

J is TRBJ2-2 and V is TRBV27; D could derive from TRBD1 or TRBD2 (5 bases each). The CDR3 totals 15 residues. V lost 5 bases to trimming and J lost 6 bases, with 16 bases between them. CDR1 is MNHEY, CDR2 SMNVEV, per germline (reference sequence). In nucleotides, the CDR3 is TGTGCCAGCAGTCCAAACGGGGCCCTCTCCGGGGAGCTGTTTTTT. Its protein product is CASSPNGALSGELFF.

With regard to this clone: The sample carries other DNA sequences with the same CDR3. The chain recombines TRBV19 with TRBJ2-1, with D tentatively TRBD2 (5 bases). The CDR3 extends over 15 amino acids. CDR1 is LNHDA and CDR2 is SQIVND in the germline V gene (reference sequence). V shed 0 bases and J shed 1 base, with 7 bases lying between them. This CDR3 is CASSIDGGSYNEQFF. CDR3 nucleotide sequence: TGTGCCAGTAGTATAGATGGCGGGTCCTACAATGAGCAGTTCTTC. The variable domain in full, with the rest retrieved from reference TRBV19 and TRBJ2-1, is DGGITQSPKYLFRKEGQNVTLSCEQNLNHDAMYWYRQDPGQGLRLIYYSQIVNDFQKGDIAEGYSVSREKKESFPLTVTSAQKNPTAFYLCASSIDGGSYNEQFFGPGTRLTVL.

In regard to this clone: This sample also contains other DNA sequences that code for the same CDR3. V gene TRBV28 combines with J gene TRBJ1-5, with 9 nucleotides matching TRBD1. The V gene end was trimmed by 6 bases and the J gene end by 2 bases; junction bases not matched to a gene: 5. Germline CDR1 and CDR2: MDHEN and SYDVKM. The CDR3 loop spans 15 amino acids. CDR3 protein: CASSPRTGGNQPQHF. For the CDR3, the DNA is TGTGCCAGCAGCCCCCGGACAGGGGGCAATCAGCCCCAGCATTTT.

In this sample, this clone turned up once. CDR3 DNA: TGTGCCAGCAGCACAGGGGGCTTCCGAGAGACCCAGTACTTC. Amino acid sequence: CASSTGGFRETQYF. V is TRBV28 and J is TRBJ2-5; TRBD1 aligns across 9 bases. V gave up 6 bases and J gave up 4 bases; unmatched junction bases: 6. CDR3 length equals 14 residues. Germline values: CDR1 MDHEN, CDR2 SYDVKM. The whole variable domain, filled in from reference TRBV28 and TRBJ2-5, reads DVKVTQSSRYLVKRTGEKVFLECVQDMDHENMFWYRQDPGLGLRLIYFSYDVKMKEKGDIPEGYSVSREKKERFSLILESASTNQTSMYLCASSTGGFRETQYFGPGTRLLVL.

The rearrangement links TRBV21-1 to TRBJ2-7; the D call TRBD2 from the table was never checked on the DNA. TRBV21-1 is classified as a pseudogene. CDR3 length equals 17 residues. CDR3 region: CASSKLGGIAGLCEQYF. CDR3 DNA: TGTGCCAGCAGCAAACTCGGGGGGATAGCGGGTCTGTGCGAGCAGTACTTC.

The chain couples TRBV19 to TRBJ2-3; TRBD2 is a possible D gene (7 bases). The germline V gene has CDR1 LNHDA and CDR2 SQIVND (reference sequence). CDR3 size: 15 residues. V lost 8 bases, J lost 5 bases, and 20 bases lay in between. CDR3 in amino acids: CASASRGALGDTQYF. CDR3 DNA: TGTGCCAGTGCCAGTCGGGGGGCTTTGGGAGATACGCAGTATTTT.

This chain joins TRBV19 and TRBJ2-5; 12 nucleotides match TRBD2. The J call is in doubt because the DNA end fits TRBJ2-7 better. From germline, CDR1 is LNHDA and CDR2 SQIVND (reference sequence). The CDR3 extends over 15 amino acids. CDR3 nucleotides: TGTGCCAGTAGTATGCTGACTAGCGGGAGCAACGAGCAGTACTTC. It translates to CASSMLTSGSNEQYF.

The V gene is TRBV28, the J gene TRBJ2-1; the D gene is possibly TRBD2 (5 bases). V was shortened by 6 bases and J by 8 bases, with 17 bases between the two germline ends. Germline V gene lookup returns CDR1 MDHEN and CDR2 SYDVKM. The CDR3 is made up of 14 amino acids. The CDR3: CASSQTGPRDEQFF. The CDR3 nucleotides read TGTGCCAGCAGCCAGACTGGGCCGAGGGATGAGCAGTTCTTC.

This rearrangement joins TRBV1 to TRBJ2-5; the D call TRBD2 from the table was never checked on the DNA. Near its end, the DNA agrees better with TRBJ2-7, so the J call may be wrong. TRBV1 is assigned pseudogene status. This CDR3 spans 19 amino acids. The CDR3 reads CTSSQLNGTSVKITYEQYF. Written as DNA, the CDR3 is TGCACCAGCAGCCAACTCAACGGGACTAGCGTGAAAATTACCTACGAGCAGTACTTC.

The chain carries TRBV10-1 and TRBJ2-1, with a tentative D call TRBD1 (6 bases). The CDR3 runs 15 residues. Deletions cut 5 bases from V and 2 bases from J, with 13 bases between. CDR1 and CDR2 from the germline V gene are WNHNN and SYGVQD (reference sequence). Here the CDR3 DNA reads TGCGCCAGCAGTCGGGACATCACTCCCTACAATGAGCAGTTCTTC. It specifies CASSRDITPYNEQFF.

The genes are TRBV7-2 and TRBJ2-5; D not resolved. Germline CDR1 reads SGHTA; CDR2 reads FQGNSA. The V end was cut by 5 bases, the J end by 4 bases, with 26 bases between. This CDR3 has 18 residues. The chain's CDR3 is CASSPKFAGVPLGETQYF. The CDR3 bases are TGTGCCAGCAGCCCCAAGTTTGCCGGCGTCCCGTTGGGAGAGACCCAGTACTTC.

The genes are TRBV28 and TRBJ2-4, with D unresolved. Germline CDR1 MDHEN, CDR2 SYDVKM. V was trimmed by 4 bases and J by 3 bases, leaving 16 bases between them. There are 16 residues in the CDR3. The DNA of the CDR3 is TGTGCCAGCAGTTCCCCGGCCGGGCGTGGCAAAAACATTCAGTACTTC. Amino acids: CASSSPAGRGKNIQYF.

The rearrangement joins TRBV28 to TRBJ2-7, with D unresolved. Germline lookup yields CDR1 MDHEN and CDR2 SYDVKM. V was shortened by 3 bases and J by 5 bases, with 11 bases between the two germline ends. The CDR3 length is 13 residues. The CDR3 reads CASSLSHRDEQYF. The CDR3 DNA reads as TGTGCCAGCAGTTTGAGCCATCGAGACGAGCAGTACTTC. Looking up the rest from reference TRBV28 and TRBJ2-7 gives the full variable domain: DVKVTQSSRYLVKRTGEKVFLECVQDMDHENMFWYRQDPGLGLRLIYFSYDVKMKEKGDIPEGYSVSREKKERFSLILESASTNQTSMYLCASSLSHRDEQYFGPGTRLTVT.